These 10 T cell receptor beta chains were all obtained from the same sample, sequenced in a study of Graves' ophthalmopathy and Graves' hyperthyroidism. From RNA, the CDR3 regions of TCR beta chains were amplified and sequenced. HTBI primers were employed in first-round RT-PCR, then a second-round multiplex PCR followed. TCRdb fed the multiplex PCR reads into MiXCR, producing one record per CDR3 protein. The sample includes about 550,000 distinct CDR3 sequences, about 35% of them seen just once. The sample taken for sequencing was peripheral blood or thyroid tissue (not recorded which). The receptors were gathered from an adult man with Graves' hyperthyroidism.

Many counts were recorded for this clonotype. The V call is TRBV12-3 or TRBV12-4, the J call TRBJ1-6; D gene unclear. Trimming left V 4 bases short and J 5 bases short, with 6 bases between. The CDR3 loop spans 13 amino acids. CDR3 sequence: CASSWTNNSPLHF. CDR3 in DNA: TGTGCCAGCAGTTGGACGAATAATTCACCCCTCCACTTT.

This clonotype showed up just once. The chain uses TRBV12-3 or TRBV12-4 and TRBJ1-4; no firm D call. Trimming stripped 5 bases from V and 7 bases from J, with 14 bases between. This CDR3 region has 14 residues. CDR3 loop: CASSGNAAFEKLFF. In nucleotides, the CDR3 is TGTGCCAGCAGTGGAAACGCGGCCTTTGAAAAACTGTTTTTT.

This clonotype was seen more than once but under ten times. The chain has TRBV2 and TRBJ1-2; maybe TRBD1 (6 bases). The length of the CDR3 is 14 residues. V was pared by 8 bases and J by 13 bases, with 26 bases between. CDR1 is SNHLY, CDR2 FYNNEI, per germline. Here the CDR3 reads CASGETRTAIVGTF. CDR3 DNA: TGTGCCAGCGGAGAAACCCGGACAGCTATTGTCGGCACCTTC.

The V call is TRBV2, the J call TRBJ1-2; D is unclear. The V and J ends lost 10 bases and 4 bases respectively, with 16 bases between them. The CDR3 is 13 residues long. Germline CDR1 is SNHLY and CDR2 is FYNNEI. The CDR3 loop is CAILIPGVYGYTF. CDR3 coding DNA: TGTGCCATCCTAATTCCCGGGGTCTATGGCTACACCTTC.

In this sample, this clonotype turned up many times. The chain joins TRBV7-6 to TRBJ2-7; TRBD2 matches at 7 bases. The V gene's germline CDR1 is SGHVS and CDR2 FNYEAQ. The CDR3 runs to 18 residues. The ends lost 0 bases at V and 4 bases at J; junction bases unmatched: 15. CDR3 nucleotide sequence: TGTGCCAGCAGCTTAGCCCTAGCGGACTCCCCTTTGTTGTACGAGCAGTACTTC. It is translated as CASSLALADSPLLYEQYF.

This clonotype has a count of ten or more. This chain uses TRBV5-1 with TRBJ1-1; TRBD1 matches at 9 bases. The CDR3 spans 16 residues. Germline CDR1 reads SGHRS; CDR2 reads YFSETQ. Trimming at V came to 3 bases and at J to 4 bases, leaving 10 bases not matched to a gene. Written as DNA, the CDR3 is TGCGCCAGCAGCTCAGGGACAGGGTTTTTAGGCACTGAAGCTTTCTTT. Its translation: CASSSGTGFLGTEAFF.

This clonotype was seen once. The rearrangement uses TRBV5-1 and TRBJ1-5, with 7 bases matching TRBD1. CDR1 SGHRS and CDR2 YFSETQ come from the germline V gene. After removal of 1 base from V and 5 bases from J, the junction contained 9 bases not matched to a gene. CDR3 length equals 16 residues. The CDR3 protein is CASSLSTGVPDQPQHF. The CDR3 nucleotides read TGCGCCAGCAGCTTGTCAACAGGGGTGCCTGATCAGCCCCAGCATTTT.

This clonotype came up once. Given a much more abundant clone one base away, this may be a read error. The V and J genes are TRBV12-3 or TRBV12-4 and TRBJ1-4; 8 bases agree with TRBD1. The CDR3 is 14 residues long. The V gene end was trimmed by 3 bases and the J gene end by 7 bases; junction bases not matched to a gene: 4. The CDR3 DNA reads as TGTGCCAGCAGTTTGGACAGGGTGCGTGAAAAACTGTTTTTT. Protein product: CASSLDRVREKLFF.

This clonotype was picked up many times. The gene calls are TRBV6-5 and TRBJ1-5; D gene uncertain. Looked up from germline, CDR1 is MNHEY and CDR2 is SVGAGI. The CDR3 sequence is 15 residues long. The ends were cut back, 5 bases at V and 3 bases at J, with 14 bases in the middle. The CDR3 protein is CASSEIKGDNQPQHF. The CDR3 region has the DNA TGTGCCAGCAGTGAGATCAAGGGAGACAATCAGCCCCAGCATTTT.

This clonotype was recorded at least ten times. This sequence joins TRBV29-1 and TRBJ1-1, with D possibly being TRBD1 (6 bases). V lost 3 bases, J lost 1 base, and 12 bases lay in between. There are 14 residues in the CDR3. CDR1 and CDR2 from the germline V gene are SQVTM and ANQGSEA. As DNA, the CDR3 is TGCAGCGTTGAGGGTGGGACAAGGAACACTGAAGCTTTCTTT. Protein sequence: CSVEGGTRNTEAFF.